This is a list of T cell receptor beta chains from one sample in a study of regulatory T cells in long-lasting Graves disease. TCRdb reprocessed the multiplex PCR reads via MiXCR and lists one record per CDR3 protein. The sample lists about 660,000 distinct CDR3 sequences, about 30% occurring once. This specimen was peripheral blood mononuclear cells (PBMCs), taken when the disease was refractory, from a patient treated with antithyroid drugs. These receptors all stem from a female donor with Graves disease. The CDR3 runs from the conserved cysteine through the conserved F or W. A D gene is named only where the DNA matches it firmly. A row's size may be missing; if present it is once, few, many or a size class.

D: TRBD1
size: many
V: TRBV2
J: TRBJ2-7
CDR3: CASCWRTGSYEQYF
DNA: TGTGCCAGCTGCTGGAGGACAGGGAGCTACGAGCAGTACTTC

D: -
size: -
V: TRBV9
J: TRBJ1-2
CDR3: CASSVLDYGYTF
DNA: TGTGCCAGCAGCGTCCTAGACTATGGCTACACCTTC

D: -
size: -
V: TRBV12-3/TRBV12-4
J: TRBJ1-6
CDR3: CASSLQGTDSPLHF
DNA: TGTGCCAGCAGTTTACAGGGGACTGATTCACCCCTCCACTTT

D: -
size: -
V: TRBV6-1
J: TRBJ1-2
CDR3: CASREIGISYGYTF
DNA: TGTGCCAGCAGAGAAATCGGGATTAGCTATGGCTACACCTTC

D: -
size: -
V: TRBV6-1
J: TRBJ1-5
CDR3: CASSDTGFGGQPQHF
DNA: TGTGCCAGCAGTGATACAGGGTTTGGAGGTCAGCCCCAGCATTTT

D: -
size: -
V: TRBV2
J: TRBJ1-1
CDR3: CASSEGGGLSTEAFF
DNA: TGTGCCAGCAGTGAAGGAGGAGGGCTCTCCACTGAAGCTTTCTTT

D: -
size: -
V: TRBV5-1
J: TRBJ1-3
CDR3: CASSLGRTDSGNTIYF
DNA: TGCGCCAGCAGCCTAGGAAGGACGGACTCTGGAAACACCATATATTTT

D: TRBD1
size: -
V: TRBV6-9
J: TRBJ1-4
CDR3: CASSYRTGGGEKLFF
DNA: TGTGCCAGCAGTTACCGGACAGGGGGAGGAGAAAAACTGTTTTTT

D: -
size: few
V: TRBV6-1
J: TRBJ1-1
CDR3: CASRADGGPFEAFF
DNA: TGTGCCAGCAGGGCGGACGGAGGACCCTTTGAAGCTTTCTTT

D: -
size: few
V: TRBV25-1
J: TRBJ1-6
CDR3: CASRWAVGYNSPLHF
DNA: TGTGCCAGCAGGTGGGCCGTCGGGTATAATTCACCCCTCCACTTT

D: -
size: many
V: TRBV4-2
J: TRBJ1-4
CDR3: CASSQRPGRTNEKLFF
DNA: TGTGCCAGCAGCCAGAGGCCCGGGCGAACTAATGAAAAACTGTTTTTT

D: -
size: -
V: TRBV20-1
J: TRBJ2-7
CDR3: CSAYHRATYEQYF
DNA: TGCAGTGCGTACCACAGGGCCACCTACGAGCAGTACTTC

D: -
size: few
V: TRBV28
J: TRBJ1-5
CDR3: CASSTSPPGGNQPQHF
DNA: TGTGCCAGCAGTACGTCCCCCCCGGGAGGCAATCAGCCCCAGCATTTT

D: -
size: -
V: TRBV19
J: TRBJ1-2
CDR3: CASSIAGGGYTF
DNA: TGTGCCAGTAGTATAGCGGGAGGTGGCTACACCTTC

D: -
size: -
V: TRBV7-9
J: TRBJ2-4
CDR3: CASSLTSRAHTGSIQYF
DNA: TGTGCCAGCAGCTTAACTTCTAGGGCCCACACGGGGAGCATTCAGTACTTC

D: TRBD2
size: -
V: TRBV19
J: TRBJ2-7
CDR3: CASSNSGSSYEQYF
DNA: TGTGCCAGTAGTAACAGCGGGAGCTCCTACGAGCAGTACTTC

D: TRBD1
size: -
V: TRBV6-2/TRBV6-3
J: TRBJ1-5
CDR3: CVSSYSGTVLDQPQHF
DNA: TGTGTCAGCAGTTACTCGGGGACAGTTTTAGATCAGCCCCAGCATTTT

D: -
size: -
V: TRBV6-5
J: TRBJ1-1
CDR3: CASSYGPAPETEAFF
DNA: TGTGCCAGCAGTTACGGCCCAGCCCCGGAAACTGAAGCTTTCTTT

D: TRBD1
size: many
V: TRBV28
J: TRBJ1-2
CDR3: CASSVPTGGSAGYTF
DNA: TGTGCCAGCAGTGTACCGACAGGGGGATCGGCTGGCTACACCTTC

D: TRBD2
size: -
V: TRBV28
J: TRBJ2-2
CDR3: CASSLSPGTTTGELFF
DNA: TGTGCCAGCAGTTTATCCCCCGGGACTACCACCGGGGAGCTGTTTTTT

D: -
size: -
V: TRBV27
J: TRBJ1-5
CDR3: CASSYRARGEPQHF
DNA: TGTGCCAGCAGTTACCGGGCCCGCGGTGAGCCCCAGCATTTT

D: -
size: once
V: TRBV5-1
J: TRBJ2-7
CDR3: CASATGLSYEQYF
DNA: TGCGCCAGCGCAACAGGCCTATCTTACGAGCAGTACTTC

D: -
size: many
V: TRBV27
J: TRBJ2-5
CDR3: CASSSTGRQETQYF
DNA: TGTGCCAGCAGTTCCACAGGGAGACAAGAGACCCAGTACTTC

D: -
size: -
V: TRBV6-1
J: TRBJ1-2
CDR3: CASSEALRSGYTF
DNA: TGTGCCAGCAGTGAAGCGCTTCGTAGCGGCTACACCTTC

D: TRBD2
size: few
V: TRBV7-9
J: TRBJ2-7
CDR3: CASSLGTSGNYEQYF
DNA: TGTGCCAGCAGCCTCGGGACTAGCGGGAACTACGAGCAGTACTTC